This TCR beta chain was sequenced in a study of CD8 T cells in Susac syndrome. The V end lost 4 bases, the J end lost 2 bases, and 6 bases lay between the germline ends. Germline CDR1 and CDR2: DFQATT and SNEGSKA (reference sequence). CDR3 size: 12 residues. After extraction with the RNeasy kit, roughly 0.45 to 1 ug of the RNA was reverse transcribed using random hexamers. From the immunoSEQ multiplex PCR reads, TCRdb called clonotypes with MiXCR, one entry per CDR3 protein. The top ten clones hold 0.2% to 0.25% of a sample with some 150,000 distinct CDR3 sequences, over 85% of them seen once. The sequenced sample was CD8+ T cells from PBMCs. This chain uses TRBV20-1 with TRBJ2-1, with D uncertain. This TCR came from a human donor with multiple sclerosis. The CDR3 DNA follows: TGCAGTGCTACCGACCCCTACAATGAGCAGTTCTTC. Its protein product is CSATDPYNEQFF.